This T cell receptor (beta chain) was sequenced during a study of PD-1 blockade in classical Hodgkin lymphoma. Clones were sequenced by immunoSEQ multiplex PCR, and TCRdb holds only the in-frame ones, with some missing. The data contain about 21,000 clones, around 83% of them singletons. This clone appeared a single time. Time point indicated: cycle 4 day 1 (C4D1), after about 6 weeks of nivolumab. No patient escaped relapse after autologous stem cell transplantation, and brentuximab vedotin exposure varied. The CDR3 loop spans 13 amino acids. With 5 bases removed from V and 4 bases from J, the gap between germline ends came to 8 bases. The V gene's germline CDR1 is PRHDT and CDR2 FYEKMQ (reference sequence).

The chain uses TRBV13 and TRBJ2-2; unclear D gene. The sequence derives from a human donor with classical Hodgkin lymphoma. This specimen consisted of peripheral blood mononuclear cells (PBMCs), obtained before the fourth cycle of nivolumab. The CDR3 sequence: CASSPGSTGELFF. DNA for the CDR3: TGTGCCAGCAGCCCGGGTAGCACCGGGGAGCTGTTTTTT.